Described below is a single TCR beta chain sequence and its context. Authors' data handling: Quantification of nucleated cells was approximated via reference gene primer amplification. TCRdb's table, derived via immunoSEQ multiplex PCR, lists solely in-frame clones and lacks some. Clonal size and the V and J genes are those of that table, whereas D and trimming came from the DNA. The sample lists about 24,000 clones, over 60% occurring once. These data come from a study of blood T cell repertoires in COVID-19. Whole-study context: In each case, the material was cDNA or gDNA derived from T cells, B-cell-depleted T cells, or PBMCs.

The specimen was peripheral blood. The TCR sequence derives from a woman of 80 years or more with acute or convalescent COVID-19.

The CDR3 sequence is CASSQYGTSGTDTQYF. DNA of the CDR3: TGTGCCAGCAGCCAATATGGGACTAGCGGGACAGATACGCAGTATTTT. The V and J genes are TRBV16 and TRBJ2-3; 12 bases agree with TRBD2. V lost 1 base to trimming and J lost 3 bases; unmatched junction nucleotides: 2. The germline V gene encodes CDR1 KGHSY and CDR2 FQNENV. The CDR3 has 16 residues. Full variable domain (outside the CDR3, taken from reference TRBV16 and TRBJ2-3): GEEVAQTPKHLVRGEGQKAKLYCAPIKGHSYVFWYQQVLKNEFKFLISFQNENVFDETGMPKERFSAKCLPNSPCSLEIQATKLEDSAVYFCASSQYGTSGTDTQYFGPGTRLTVL.